Presented here are 23 T cell receptor beta chains from one specimen sequenced in a study of OX40 agonist ivuxolimab in advanced cancers. The data were produced by immunoSEQ multiplex PCR, yet TCRdb's version contains in-frame clones alone and is incomplete. Of about 22,000 clones listed, approximately 80% are singletons. Here the sequenced sample was CD4+ or CD8+ T cells sorted from blood, taken in a trial of the OX40 agonist ivuxolimab. The receptors derive from an adult with an advanced solid tumor such as melanoma, head and neck, liver or kidney cancer.

This clone was seen a few times. The chain has TRBV19 and TRBJ2-4, with 15 bases lining up with TRBD2. With 3 bases clipped from V and 3 bases from J, the junction kept 12 bases outside the gene matches. This CDR3 contains 20 residues. Germline V gene lookup returns CDR1 LNHDA and CDR2 SQIVND (reference sequence). CDR3 protein: CASSIIIRTSGRAGKNIQYF. The CDR3 DNA is TGTGCCAGTAGTATTATTATCAGGACTAGCGGGAGGGCCGGCAAAAACATTCAGTACTTC.

CDR3 nucleotides: TGTGCCAGCAGCTTGTGGACAGGAAAGTACTTC. As protein: CASSLWTGKYF. The chain couples TRBV11-2 to TRBJ2-5; 7 bases agree with TRBD1. CDR1 and CDR2 from the germline V gene are SGHAT and FQNNGV. V gave up 3 bases and J gave up 12 bases; unmatched junction bases: 4. CDR3 length equals 11 residues.

This clone was counted a few times. This rearrangement joins TRBV5-1 to TRBJ2-6; the D gene is possibly TRBD2 (7 bases). This CDR3 has 16 amino acids. V shed 4 bases and J shed 6 bases, with 17 bases lying between them. CDR1 is SGHRS, CDR2 YFSETQ, per germline. The CDR3 sequence is CASSPPSGGAANVLTF. In DNA, the CDR3 is TGCGCCAGCAGCCCGCCTTCGGGGGGCGCGGCCAACGTCCTGACTTTC.

The chain joins TRBV7-2 to TRBJ2-1; either TRBD1 or TRBD2 may fit D (5 bases each). V was shortened by 3 bases and J by 4 bases, with 13 bases between the two germline ends. The CDR3 length is 15 residues. Germline lookup yields CDR1 SGHTA and CDR2 FQGNSA. DNA of the CDR3: TGTGCCAGCAGCTTTTCTGGGGGAGTTTACAATGAGCAGTTCTTC. It yields the protein CASSFSGGVYNEQFF.

The chain combines TRBV5-1 with TRBJ2-7, with 10 bases identical to TRBD2. CDR3 length: 15 residues. Germline loops: CDR1 SGHRS, CDR2 YFSETQ. V lost 1 base and J lost 4; bases outside the gene matches: 5. CDR3 sequence (DNA): TGCGCCAGCAGCTTGCTTCTAGCGGGAGAGTACGAGCAGTACTTC. Encoded protein: CASSLLLAGEYEQYF.

The V gene is TRBV6-4, the J gene TRBJ2-1; 9 positions agree with TRBD2. The V gene end was trimmed by 4 bases and the J gene end by 6 bases; junction bases not matched to a gene: 10. Germline CDR1 and CDR2: MRHNA and SNTAGT. The CDR3 covers 16 residues. The CDR3 DNA reads TGTGCCAGCAGTGGACTTGGTGGTAGCGGGAGCAATGAGCAGTTCTTC. Its translation: CASSGLGGSGSNEQFF.

The gene calls are TRBV5-6 and TRBJ1-1; unclear D gene. In germline, CDR1 is SGHDT, CDR2 YYEEEE. V gave up 3 bases and J gave up 3 bases, with 9 bases separating them. This CDR3 contains 13 residues. DNA for the CDR3: TGTGCCAGCAGCTGGGGAGGCTACACTGAAGCTTTCTTT. Translation: CASSWGGYTEAFF.

The chain has TRBV29-1 and TRBJ1-3; D is perhaps TRBD1 (6 bases). This CDR3 comprises 13 residues. V lost 7 bases, J lost 2 bases, and 12 bases lay in between. CDR1 and CDR2 from the germline V gene are SQVTM and ANQGSEA. DNA of the CDR3: TGCAGCGCTGGCCGGGGGCCTGGAAACACCATATATTTT. Translation gives CSAGRGPGNTIYF.

This sequence joins TRBV30 and TRBJ2-1, with a weak D call TRBD2 (5 bases). Germline V lookup: CDR1 GTSNPN, CDR2 SVGIG (reference sequence). The CDR3 runs to 13 residues. V was trimmed by 3 bases and J by 5 bases, leaving 11 bases between them. CDR3 region: CAWSRGWNNEQFF. CDR3 sequence (DNA): TGTGCCTGGAGCCGAGGGTGGAACAATGAGCAGTTCTTC.

The V call is TRBV6-5, the J call TRBJ1-1; TRBD1 might be the D (6 bases). Trimming removed 6 bases at V and 0 bases at J, with 11 bases between. Germline assignment: CDR1 MNHEY and CDR2 SVGAGI. This CDR3 contains 14 residues. The CDR3 nucleotides read TGTGCCAGCAGACTACAGGGCTTGAACACTGAAGCTTTCTTT. Translating gives CASRLQGLNTEAFF.

This chain links TRBV5-1 with TRBJ2-3; 8 positions match TRBD1. The CDR3 is 20 residues long. V lost 3 bases, J lost 3 bases, and 21 bases stayed unmatched. CDR1 and CDR2 from the germline V gene are SGHRS and YFSETQ. The CDR3 sequence: CASSWYDAGQVRSRTDTQYF. For the CDR3, the DNA is TGCGCCAGCAGCTGGTATGACGCGGGACAGGTGAGGAGTAGGACAGATACGCAGTATTTT.

The V call is TRBV7-8, the J call TRBJ2-5, with D possibly being TRBD1 or TRBD2 (5 bases each). Germline assignment: CDR1 SGHVS and CDR2 FQNEAQ. Between the trimmed V and J ends, which lost 4 bases and 5 bases, there was a span of 8 bases. This CDR3 has 12 amino acids. The DNA for the CDR3 is TGTGCCAGCAGCTATTGGGGGGAGACCCAGTACTTC. Its translation is CASSYWGETQYF. Full variable domain (outside the CDR3, taken from reference TRBV7-8 and TRBJ2-5): GAGVSQSPRYKVAKRGQDVALRCDPISGHVSLFWYQQALGQGPEFLTYFQNEAQLDKSGLPSDRFFAERPEGSVSTLKIQRTQQEDSAVYLCASSYWGETQYFGPGTRLLVL.

This chain uses TRBV19 with TRBJ1-1; possibly TRBD1 for D (5 bases). There are 16 residues in the CDR3. Trimming pared 6 bases from V and 1 base from J, leaving 18 bases between. The germline gives CDR1 LNHDA, CDR2 SQIVND (reference sequence). The CDR3 DNA reads TGTGCCAGTAGCCTTTGGGGGGGGAGGGAGAACACTGAAGCTTTCTTT. It specifies CASSLWGGRENTEAFF.

The CDR3 DNA reads as TGTGCCAGCAGTGAGCAGACCGTAACCTACGAGCAGTACTTC. This codes for CASSEQTVTYEQYF. The chain recombines TRBV6-1 with TRBJ2-7; D is uncertain. This CDR3 region has 14 residues. The V gene's germline CDR1 is MNHNS and CDR2 SASEGT. Deletions cut 3 bases from V and 2 bases from J, with 11 bases between.

The V and J genes are TRBV6-6 and TRBJ1-1; tentatively, D is TRBD1 (5 bases). Germline V gene sequence: CDR1 MNHNY, CDR2 SVGAGI (reference sequence). The CDR3 loop spans 15 amino acids. V was pared by 5 bases and J by 1 base, with 14 bases between. The CDR3 sequence is CASSSQGAGNTEAFF. The DNA for the CDR3 is TGTGCCAGCAGTAGTCAAGGGGCAGGGAACACTGAAGCTTTCTTT.

J is TRBJ2-7 and V is TRBV7-8, with D perhaps TRBD2 (5 bases). Per germline, CDR1 SGHVS and CDR2 FQNEAQ. This CDR3 has 15 amino acids. V lost 5 bases to trimming and J lost 2 bases, with 16 bases between them. The CDR3 sequence: CASSPTRSATYEQYF. CDR3 sequence (DNA): TGTGCCAGCAGCCCAACTAGGTCGGCCACCTACGAGCAGTACTTC. Combining the CDR3 with reference TRBV7-8 and TRBJ2-7 gives the whole variable domain GAGVSQSPRYKVAKRGQDVALRCDPISGHVSLFWYQQALGQGPEFLTYFQNEAQLDKSGLPSDRFFAERPEGSVSTLKIQRTQQEDSAVYLCASSPTRSATYEQYFGPGTRLTVT.

The chain carries TRBV30 and TRBJ2-7; 12 positions match TRBD2. CDR1 is GTSNPN and CDR2 is SVGIG in the germline V gene (reference sequence). The CDR3 runs to 18 residues. Losses at the gene ends were 2 bases for V and 6 bases for J; bases not matched to a gene: 17. The CDR3 DNA is TGTGCCTGGAGTCCAATCGTTCTGCTAGCGGGAGGGCCCAGCGAGCAGTACTTC. It translates to CAWSPIVLLAGGPSEQYF.

CDR3 DNA sequence: TGTGCCAGCAGGGAGGGAGGCCCTAACACTGAAGCTTTCTTT. Amino acid sequence: CASREGGPNTEAFF. The chain joins TRBV28 to TRBJ1-1, with D uncertain. This CDR3 has 14 residues. Trimming cost V 6 bases and J 2 bases, with 13 bases left between them. In germline, CDR1 is MDHEN, CDR2 SYDVKM.

V usage is TRBV11-2 and J usage is TRBJ2-7; a possible D gene is TRBD1 (5 bases). The CDR3 spans 14 residues. Germline CDR1 is SGHAT and CDR2 is FQNNGV. Deletions cut 5 bases from V and 2 bases from J, with 13 bases between. The CDR3 here is CASSQPREPYEQYF. The CDR3 nucleotides are TGTGCCAGCAGCCAACCCAGGGAACCCTACGAGCAGTACTTC.

The chain has TRBV4-1 and TRBJ1-1; D remains unclear. The V end was cut by 6 bases, the J end by 0 bases, with 2 bases between. The CDR3 has 11 residues. Germline lookup yields CDR1 MGHRA and CDR2 YSYEKL. CDR3 amino acids: CASSLNTEAFF. The DNA for the CDR3 is TGCGCCAGCAGTCTGAACACTGAAGCTTTCTTT.

The chain carries TRBV23-1 and TRBJ2-7; TRBD1 aligns across 9 bases. TRBV23-1 is an ORF, and what it does is uncertain. The CDR3 runs to 16 residues. The junction had 7 bases not matched to a gene; V was cut back by 2 bases and J by 2 bases. In DNA, the CDR3 is TGCGCCAGCAGTCAAAAAAACCGGGACAGGGCCTACGAGCAGTACTTC. The encoded protein is CASSQKNRDRAYEQYF.

The rearrangement joins TRBV6-5 to TRBJ2-7, with D possibly being TRBD2 (5 bases). The CDR3 is 13 residues long. Trimming shortened V by 5 bases and J by 2 bases, and 10 bases separated the two germline ends. The germline gives CDR1 MNHEY, CDR2 SVGAGI. The CDR3 reads CASSLGSAYEQYF. The CDR3 DNA follows: TGTGCCAGCAGTCTTGGGAGTGCCTACGAGCAGTACTTC.

The chain combines TRBV7-2 with TRBJ1-3; 7 nucleotides agree with TRBD1. Germline V gene sequence: CDR1 SGHTA, CDR2 FQGNSA. This CDR3 spans 15 amino acids. J was trimmed by 0 bases and V by 4 bases; bases with no gene match: 3. The CDR3, as DNA: TGTGCCAGCAGCTCCGGACAGGCCTCTGGAAACACCATATATTTT. This sequence encodes CASSSGQASGNTIYF.